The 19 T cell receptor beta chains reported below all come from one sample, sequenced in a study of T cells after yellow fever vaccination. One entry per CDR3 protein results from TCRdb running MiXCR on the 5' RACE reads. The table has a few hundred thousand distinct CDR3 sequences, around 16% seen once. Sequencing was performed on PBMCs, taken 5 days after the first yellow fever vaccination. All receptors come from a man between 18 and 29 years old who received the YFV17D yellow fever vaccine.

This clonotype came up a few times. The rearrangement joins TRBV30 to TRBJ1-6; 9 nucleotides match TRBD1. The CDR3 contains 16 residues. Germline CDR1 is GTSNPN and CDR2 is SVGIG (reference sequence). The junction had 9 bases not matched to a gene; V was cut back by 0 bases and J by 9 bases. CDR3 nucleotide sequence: TGTGCCTGGAGTGTACTCCCAGGGACAGGGCCTTCACCCCTCCACTTT. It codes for CAWSVLPGTGPSPLHF.

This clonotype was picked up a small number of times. The CDR3 region has the DNA TGTGCCAGCAGCCAGGGGGCAGGTCAGCCCCAGCATTTT. Encoded protein: CASSQGAGQPQHF. The chain couples TRBV12-3 or TRBV12-4 to TRBJ1-5; TRBD1 matches at 8 bases. The ends lost 6 bases at V and 6 bases at J; junction bases unmatched: 4. This CDR3 region has 13 residues.

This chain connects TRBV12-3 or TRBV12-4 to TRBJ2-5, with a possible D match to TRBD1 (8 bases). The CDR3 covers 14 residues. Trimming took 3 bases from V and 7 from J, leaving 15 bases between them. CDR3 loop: CASSLWTGRGTQYF. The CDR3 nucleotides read TGTGCCAGCAGTTTGTGGACAGGGAGGGGGACCCAGTACTTC.

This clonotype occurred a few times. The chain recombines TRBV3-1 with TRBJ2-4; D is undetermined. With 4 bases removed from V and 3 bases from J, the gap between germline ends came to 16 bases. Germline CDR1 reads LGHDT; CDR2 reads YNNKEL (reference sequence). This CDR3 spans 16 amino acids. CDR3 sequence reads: CASSPHFGFVKNIQYF. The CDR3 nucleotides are TGTGCCAGCAGCCCCCACTTCGGGTTTGTCAAAAACATTCAGTACTTC.

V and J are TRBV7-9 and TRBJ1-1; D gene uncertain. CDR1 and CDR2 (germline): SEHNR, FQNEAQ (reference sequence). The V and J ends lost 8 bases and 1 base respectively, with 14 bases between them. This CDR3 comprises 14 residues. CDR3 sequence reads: CASLPRTANTEAFF. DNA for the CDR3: TGTGCCAGCCTACCTCGGACGGCGAACACTGAAGCTTTCTTT.

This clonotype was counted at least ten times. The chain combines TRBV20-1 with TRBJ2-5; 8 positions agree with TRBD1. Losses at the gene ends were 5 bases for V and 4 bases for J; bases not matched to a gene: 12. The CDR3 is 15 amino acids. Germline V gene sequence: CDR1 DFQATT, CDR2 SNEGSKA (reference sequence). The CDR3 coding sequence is TGCAGTGCTGGGCCTCAGGGGGCGATCGTAGAGACCCAGTACTTC. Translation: CSAGPQGAIVETQYF.

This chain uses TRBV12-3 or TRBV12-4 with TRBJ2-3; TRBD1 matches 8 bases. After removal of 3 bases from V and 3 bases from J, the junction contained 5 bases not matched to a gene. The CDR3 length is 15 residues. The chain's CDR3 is CASSFARTGTDTQYF. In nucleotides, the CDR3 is TGTGCCAGCAGTTTTGCCCGGACAGGGACAGATACGCAGTATTTT.

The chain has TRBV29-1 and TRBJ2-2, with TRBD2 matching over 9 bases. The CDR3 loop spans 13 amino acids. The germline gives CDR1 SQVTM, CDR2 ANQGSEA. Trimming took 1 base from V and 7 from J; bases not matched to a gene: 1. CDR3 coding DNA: TGCAGCGTTGAAGGGACTAGCGTCGGGGAGCTGTTTTTT. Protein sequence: CSVEGTSVGELFF.

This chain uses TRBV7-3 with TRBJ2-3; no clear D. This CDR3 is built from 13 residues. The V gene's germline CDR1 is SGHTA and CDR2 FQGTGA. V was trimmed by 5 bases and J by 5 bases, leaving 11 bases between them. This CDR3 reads CASSPKARDTQYF. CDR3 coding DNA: TGTGCCAGCAGCCCCAAGGCAAGAGATACGCAGTATTTT. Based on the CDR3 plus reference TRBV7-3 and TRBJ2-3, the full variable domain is GAGVSQTPSNKVTEKGKYVELRCDPISGHTALYWYRQSLGQGPEFLIYFQGTGAADDSGLPNDRFFAVRPEGSVSTLKIQRTERGDSAVYLCASSPKARDTQYFGPGTRLTVL.

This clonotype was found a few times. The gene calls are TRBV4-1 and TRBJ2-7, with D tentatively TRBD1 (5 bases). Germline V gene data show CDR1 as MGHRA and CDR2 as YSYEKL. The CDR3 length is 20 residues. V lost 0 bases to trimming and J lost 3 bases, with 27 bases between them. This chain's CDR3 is CASSQEVCGCQDKGNYEQYF. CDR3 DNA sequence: TGCGCCAGCAGCCAAGAAGTGTGCGGTTGCCAGGACAAGGGCAACTACGAGCAGTACTTC.

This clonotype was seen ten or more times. As DNA, the CDR3 is TGCAGCGTTCGTATCGTCAGGGAGGGAGCTTTCTTT. As protein: CSVRIVREGAFF. The V gene is TRBV29-1, the J gene TRBJ1-1, with D maybe TRBD1 (5 bases). The germline CDR1 and CDR2 sequences are SQVTM and ANQGSEA. The V end lost 5 bases, the J end lost 10 bases, and 17 bases lay between the germline ends. The CDR3 contains 12 residues.

The DNA for the CDR3 is TGTGCCAGCAGTTTAGGCAGAGAAACATATGGCTACACCTTC. Translation gives CASSLGRETYGYTF. V and J are TRBV12-3 or TRBV12-4 and TRBJ1-2, with D unclear. The V end lost 1 base, the J end lost 5 bases, and 11 bases lay between the germline ends. CDR3 size: 14 residues.

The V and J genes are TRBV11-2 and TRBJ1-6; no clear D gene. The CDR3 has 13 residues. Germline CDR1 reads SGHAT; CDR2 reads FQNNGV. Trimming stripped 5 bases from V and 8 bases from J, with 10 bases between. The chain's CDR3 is CASSPQTYSPLHF. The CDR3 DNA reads TGTGCCAGCAGCCCGCAGACCTATTCACCCCTCCACTTT.

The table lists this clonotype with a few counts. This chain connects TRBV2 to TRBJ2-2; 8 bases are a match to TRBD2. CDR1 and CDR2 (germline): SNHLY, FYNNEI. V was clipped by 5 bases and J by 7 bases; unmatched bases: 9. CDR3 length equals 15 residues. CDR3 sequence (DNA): TGTGCCAGCAGTCCCGCGGGGGGCCTATACGGGGAGCTGTTTTTT. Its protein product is CASSPAGGLYGELFF. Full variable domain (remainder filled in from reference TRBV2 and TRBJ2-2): EPEVTQTPSHQVTQMGQEVILRCVPISNHLYFYWYRQILGQKVEFLVSFYNNEISEKSEIFDDQFSVERPDGSNFTLKIRSTKLEDSAMYFCASSPAGGLYGELFFGEGSRLTVL.

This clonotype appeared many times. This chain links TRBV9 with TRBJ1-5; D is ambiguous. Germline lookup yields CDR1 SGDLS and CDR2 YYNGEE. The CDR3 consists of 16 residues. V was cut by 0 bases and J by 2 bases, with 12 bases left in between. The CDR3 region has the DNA TGTGCCAGCAGCGTAGAGAACGGGGAGGGCAATCAGCCCCAGCATTTT. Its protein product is CASSVENGEGNQPQHF.

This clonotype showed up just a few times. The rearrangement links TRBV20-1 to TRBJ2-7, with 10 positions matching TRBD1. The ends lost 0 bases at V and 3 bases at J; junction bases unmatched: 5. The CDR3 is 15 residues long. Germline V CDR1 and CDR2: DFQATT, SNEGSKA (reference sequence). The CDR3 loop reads CSARDPGQGGYEQYF. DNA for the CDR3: TGCAGTGCTAGAGATCCCGGACAGGGGGGCTACGAGCAGTACTTC.

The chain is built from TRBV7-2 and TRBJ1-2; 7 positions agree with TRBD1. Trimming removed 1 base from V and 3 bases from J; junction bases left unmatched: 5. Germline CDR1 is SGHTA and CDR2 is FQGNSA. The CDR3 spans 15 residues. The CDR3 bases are TGTGCCAGCAGCTTAGTACAGGGGTCGGACTATGGCTACACCTTC. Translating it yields CASSLVQGSDYGYTF.

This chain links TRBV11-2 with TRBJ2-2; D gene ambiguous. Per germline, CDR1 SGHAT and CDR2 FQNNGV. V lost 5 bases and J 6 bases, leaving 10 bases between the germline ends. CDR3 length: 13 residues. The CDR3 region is CASSLQPPGELFF. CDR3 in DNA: TGTGCCAGCAGCCTCCAGCCCCCCGGGGAGCTGTTTTTT.

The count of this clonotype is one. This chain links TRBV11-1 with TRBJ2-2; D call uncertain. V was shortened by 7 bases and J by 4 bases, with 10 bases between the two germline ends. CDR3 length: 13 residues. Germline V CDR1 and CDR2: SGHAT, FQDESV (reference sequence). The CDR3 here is CASTNTVTGELFF. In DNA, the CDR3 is TGTGCCAGCACCAATACGGTCACCGGGGAGCTGTTTTTT.